Following are 25 T cell receptor beta chains from one sample sequenced in a study of blood T cell repertoires in COVID-19. Data came from immunoSEQ multiplex PCR; TCRdb stores just in-frame clones and leaves some out. The sample has approximately 250,000 clones, nearly 85% seen once. Sequenced input: peripheral blood. The receptors were sampled from a human donor in a cohort sampled during active COVID-19.

A single count supports this clone. This rearrangement joins TRBV25-1 to TRBJ2-1; D remains ambiguous. The CDR3 is made up of 13 amino acids. V shed 0 bases and J shed 6 bases, with 6 bases lying between them. From germline, CDR1 is MGHDK and CDR2 SYGVNS. CDR3 coding DNA: TGTGCCAGCAGTGAATATCGGAGCAATGAGCAGTTCTTC. It translates to CASSEYRSNEQFF.

The rearrangement joins TRBV24-1 to TRBJ1-3; TRBD1 aligns across 7 bases. V lost 2 bases and J lost 2; bases outside the gene matches: 5. Germline CDR1 KGHDR, CDR2 SFDVKD. This CDR3 region has 16 residues. CDR3: CATSDSRQGPGNTIYF. The DNA for the CDR3 is TGTGCCACCAGTGATTCGAGACAGGGCCCTGGAAACACCATATATTTT.

Here the CDR3 reads CASSLIGVGELFF. The DNA of the CDR3 is TGTGCCAGCAGTTTAATCGGAGTCGGGGAGCTGTTTTTT. V gene TRBV12-3 or TRBV12-4 combines with J gene TRBJ2-2; D is unresolved. The CDR3 is 13 amino acids. Trimming stripped 2 bases from V and 7 bases from J, with 8 bases between.

This chain links TRBV11-3 with TRBJ2-3, with 10 bases identical to TRBD2. The CDR3 has 15 amino acids. The junction had 6 bases not matched to a gene; V was cut back by 6 bases and J by 3 bases. Germline V lookup: CDR1 SGHNT, CDR2 YENEEA. CDR3 amino acids: CASSLTSGTTDTQYF. As DNA, the CDR3 is TGTGCCAGCAGTCTCACTAGCGGGACGACAGATACGCAGTATTTT. The full variable domain, with the rest looked up from reference TRBV11-3 and TRBJ2-3, is EAGVVQSPRYKIIEKKQPVAFWCNPISGHNTLYWYLQNLGQGPELLIRYENEEAVDDSQLPKDRFSAERLKGVDSTLKIQPAELGDSAVYLCASSLTSGTTDTQYFGPGTRLTVL.

The sample holds one count of this clone. The chain is built from TRBV29-1 and TRBJ2-1, with 9 bases lining up with TRBD1. V lost 4 bases, J lost 7 bases, and 11 bases stayed unmatched. Germline CDR1 is SQVTM and CDR2 is ANQGSEA. The CDR3 sequence is 15 residues long. In nucleotides, the CDR3 is TGCAGCGTTGGGGTCGGAGGGACAGGGAGGAATGAGCAGTTCTTC. Its protein is CSVGVGGTGRNEQFF.

The rearrangement links TRBV30 to TRBJ2-1, with D tentatively TRBD1 (6 bases). The CDR3 is 15 residues long. V lost 0 bases and J 5 bases, leaving 14 bases between the germline ends. Germline V CDR1 and CDR2: GTSNPN, SVGIG (reference sequence). The CDR3 nucleotides read TGTGCCTGGAGTGTACCTGGGGGCGTCCACAATGAGCAGTTCTTC. Translation gives CAWSVPGGVHNEQFF.

The chain carries TRBV12-5 and TRBJ1-1, with 7 nucleotides matching TRBD1. Trimming at V came to 3 bases and at J to 6 bases, leaving 13 bases not matched to a gene. Germline V CDR1 and CDR2: LGHNT, FRNRAP. CDR3 size: 16 residues. CDR3 in amino acids: CASGFTGTEGIAEAFF. Written as DNA, the CDR3 is TGTGCTAGTGGTTTCACCGGGACAGAGGGCATCGCTGAAGCTTTCTTT.

The chain combines TRBV27 with TRBJ1-4, with unresolved D. The V and J ends lost 2 bases and 0 bases respectively, with 10 bases between them. This CDR3 region has 16 residues. From germline, CDR1 is MNHEY and CDR2 SMNVEV (reference sequence). The CDR3 nucleotides read TGTGCCAGCAGTTTACCACGACAAGCAACTAATGAAAAACTGTTTTTT. It translates to CASSLPRQATNEKLFF.

This clone was observed a handful of times. The chain combines TRBV5-8 with TRBJ1-5; perhaps TRBD1 as D (6 bases). The V gene lost 0 bases and the J gene lost 6 bases, with 13 bases spanning the gap. Germline values: CDR1 SGHTS, CDR2 YDEGEE. The CDR3 spans 15 residues. The CDR3, as DNA: TGTGCCAGCAGCTTGGGGGGCAGGGGAGCTCAGCCCCAGCATTTT. Amino acids: CASSLGGRGAQPQHF.

V and J are TRBV5-4 and TRBJ2-3; weak D call: TRBD2 (6 bases). The CDR3 consists of 16 residues. CDR1 is SGHNT, CDR2 YYREEE, per germline (reference sequence). V dropped 0 bases and J dropped 6 bases, with 17 bases sitting between them. CDR3 bases: TGTGCCAGCAGCTTGGGAGTAAGGAGGGGCCCTGATACGCAGTATTTT. Its translation: CASSLGVRRGPDTQYF.

This clone was found once. The V gene is TRBV5-8, the J gene TRBJ2-5; D is perhaps TRBD1 (6 bases). CDR1 and CDR2 (germline): SGHTS, YDEGEE. Trimming pared 2 bases from V and 1 base from J, leaving 18 bases between. The CDR3 contains 17 residues. In DNA, the CDR3 is TGTGCCAGCAGCTTCCAGGGGACCACATACCTCCAAGAGACCCAGTACTTC. Protein sequence: CASSFQGTTYLQETQYF.

This rearrangement joins TRBV28 to TRBJ1-2; TRBD1 is a possible D gene (6 bases). This CDR3 region has 14 residues. Germline CDR1 is MDHEN and CDR2 is SYDVKM. V lost 2 bases and J lost 3, with 10 bases in between. CDR3 residues: CASSLGRQDYGYTF. The CDR3 DNA reads as TGTGCCAGCAGTTTAGGTCGACAGGACTATGGCTACACCTTC.

This chain links TRBV21-1 with TRBJ2-2; the table's D gene call, TRBD1, was not cross checked with the DNA. TRBV21-1 is termed a pseudogene. The CDR3 contains 15 residues. The CDR3 nucleotides are TGTGCCAGCAGCATTCAGGGGGCCGACACCGGGGAGCTGTTTTTT. Translation gives CASSIQGADTGELFF.

J is TRBJ2-1 and V is TRBV10-1; TRBD2 is a possible D gene (6 bases). The V end was cut by 4 bases, the J end by 0 bases, with 19 bases between. Germline CDR1 WNHNN, CDR2 SYGVQD (reference sequence). This CDR3 spans 18 amino acids. CDR3 sequence: CASSATASGQSSYNEQFF. The CDR3 DNA is TGCGCCAGCAGTGCCACCGCGAGCGGGCAGAGCTCCTACAATGAGCAGTTCTTC.

V and J are TRBV7-9 and TRBJ2-5, with D hard to call. The V end was cut by 4 bases, the J end by 4 bases, with 16 bases between. Germline CDR1 SEHNR, CDR2 FQNEAQ (reference sequence). The CDR3 sequence is 15 residues long. The CDR3: CASSSGVYRRETQYF. CDR3 in DNA: TGTGCCAGCAGCTCCGGCGTGTATCGGAGAGAGACCCAGTACTTC.

The V and J genes are TRBV6-5 and TRBJ2-7; 7 bases are shared with TRBD1. Germline trimming cut 6 bases from V and 3 bases from J; bases unmatched to any gene: 8. The CDR3 covers 14 residues. CDR1 is MNHEY and CDR2 is SVGAGI in the germline V gene. The CDR3 region is CASRAQGEGYEQYF. The CDR3 nucleotides read TGTGCCAGCAGAGCCCAGGGGGAAGGCTACGAGCAGTACTTC.

The chain couples TRBV6-4 to TRBJ2-1; TRBD2 matches at 16 bases. V gave up 3 bases and J gave up 2 bases; unmatched junction bases: 4. The CDR3 covers 18 residues. Germline values: CDR1 MRHNA, CDR2 SNTAGT. The CDR3 coding sequence is TGTGCCAGCAGTGAGGGACTAGCGGGAGGGAAGCCCTACAATGAGCAGTTCTTC. The encoded protein is CASSEGLAGGKPYNEQFF.

There are a few counts of this clone. The rearrangement links TRBV5-1 to TRBJ2-1, with 10 bases that match TRBD2. The CDR3 is 15 residues long. V trimming: 2 bases; J trimming: 6 bases; junction bases outside the gene matches: 5. Germline V lookup: CDR1 SGHRS, CDR2 YFSETQ. The chain's CDR3 is CASSFGSGGSNEQFF. The CDR3 nucleotides are TGCGCCAGCAGCTTTGGTAGCGGGGGGAGCAATGAGCAGTTCTTC.

In its sample, this clone was seen once. The J gene is TRBJ1-2, the V gene TRBV5-1; D may be TRBD1 (6 bases). The V gene lost 2 bases and the J gene lost 3 bases, with 14 bases spanning the gap. The CDR3 totals 15 residues. Germline loops: CDR1 SGHRS, CDR2 YFSETQ. CDR3 in amino acids: CASSLTGTTDYGYTF. DNA for the CDR3: TGCGCCAGCAGCTTAACAGGGACCACTGACTATGGCTACACCTTC.

Concerning this clone itself: One junction end disagrees with the germline gene, perhaps due to a read error. This chain joins TRBV7-7 and TRBJ2-2, with 7 bases lining up with TRBD1. The CDR3 extends over 17 amino acids. CDR1 is SSHAT, CDR2 FNYEAQ, per germline (reference sequence). Here the CDR3 DNA reads TGTGCTAGCAGCCCCTCGGCAGCGAGGGGGCGGACCGGGGAGCTGTTTTTT. This codes for CASSPSAARGRTGELFF.

The chain carries TRBV19 and TRBJ2-2; D might be TRBD1 (6 bases). The germline V gene has CDR1 LNHDA and CDR2 SQIVND (reference sequence). Trimming took 4 bases from V and 6 from J, leaving 24 bases between them. This CDR3 has 18 residues. The CDR3 nucleotides read TGTGCCAGTAGTACCGACCGAGGGGACACAATTCTTCCCGGGGAGCTGTTTTTT. Protein sequence: CASSTDRGDTILPGELFF.

This chain connects TRBV7-9 to TRBJ2-1; 11 bases are shared with TRBD2. V trimming: 1 base; J trimming: 10 bases; junction bases outside the gene matches: 6. This CDR3 is 15 amino acids long. The germline V gene has CDR1 SEHNR and CDR2 FQNEAQ (reference sequence). CDR3 coding DNA: TGTGCCAGCAGCTTAGAGGCACTAGCGGGAGTCGAGCAGTTCTTC. As protein: CASSLEALAGVEQFF.

The gene calls are TRBV6-4 and TRBJ2-3; D perhaps matches TRBD1 (5 bases). The germline V gene has CDR1 MRHNA and CDR2 SNTAGT. V lost 4 bases and J lost 3, with 11 bases in between. The CDR3 is 14 amino acids. CDR3 residues: CASSVEPGTDTQYF. The CDR3 nucleotides read TGTGCCAGCAGTGTAGAACCAGGGACAGATACGCAGTATTTT.

The chain recombines TRBV5-6 with TRBJ1-6; 9 bases are shared with TRBD1. The CDR3 covers 19 residues. With 4 bases clipped from V and 4 bases from J, the junction kept 15 bases outside the gene matches. CDR1 and CDR2 from the germline V gene are SGHDT and YYEEEE. For the CDR3, the DNA is TGTGCCAGCAGCCCCTCGACAGGGGGTGACGAAATATATAATTCACCCCTCCACTTT. This sequence encodes CASSPSTGGDEIYNSPLHF.

The rearrangement joins TRBV30 to TRBJ1-2; 7 bases fit TRBD1. Germline-derived CDR1 and CDR2 are GTSNPN and SVGIG (reference sequence). The CDR3 extends over 12 amino acids. After removal of 4 bases from V and 4 bases from J, the junction contained 3 bases not matched to a gene. The CDR3 DNA reads as TGTGCCTGGATGACAGGGAGCTATGGCTACACCTTC. It yields the protein CAWMTGSYGYTF.